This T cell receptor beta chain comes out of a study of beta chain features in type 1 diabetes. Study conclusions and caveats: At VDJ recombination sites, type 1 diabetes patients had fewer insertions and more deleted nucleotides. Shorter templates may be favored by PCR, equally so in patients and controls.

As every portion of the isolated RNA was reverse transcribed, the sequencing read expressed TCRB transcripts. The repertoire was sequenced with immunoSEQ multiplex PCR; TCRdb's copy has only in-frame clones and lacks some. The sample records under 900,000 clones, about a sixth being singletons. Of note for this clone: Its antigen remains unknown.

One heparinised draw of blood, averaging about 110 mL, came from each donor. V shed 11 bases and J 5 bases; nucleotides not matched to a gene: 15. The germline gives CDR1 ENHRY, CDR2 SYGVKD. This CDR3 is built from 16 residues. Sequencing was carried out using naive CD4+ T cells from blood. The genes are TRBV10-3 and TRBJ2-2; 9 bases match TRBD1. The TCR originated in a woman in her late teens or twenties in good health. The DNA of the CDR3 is TGTGCCGCAACCCCCCGGGACAGGGAGGTAACCGGGGAGCTGTTTTTT. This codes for CAATPRDREVTGELFF.